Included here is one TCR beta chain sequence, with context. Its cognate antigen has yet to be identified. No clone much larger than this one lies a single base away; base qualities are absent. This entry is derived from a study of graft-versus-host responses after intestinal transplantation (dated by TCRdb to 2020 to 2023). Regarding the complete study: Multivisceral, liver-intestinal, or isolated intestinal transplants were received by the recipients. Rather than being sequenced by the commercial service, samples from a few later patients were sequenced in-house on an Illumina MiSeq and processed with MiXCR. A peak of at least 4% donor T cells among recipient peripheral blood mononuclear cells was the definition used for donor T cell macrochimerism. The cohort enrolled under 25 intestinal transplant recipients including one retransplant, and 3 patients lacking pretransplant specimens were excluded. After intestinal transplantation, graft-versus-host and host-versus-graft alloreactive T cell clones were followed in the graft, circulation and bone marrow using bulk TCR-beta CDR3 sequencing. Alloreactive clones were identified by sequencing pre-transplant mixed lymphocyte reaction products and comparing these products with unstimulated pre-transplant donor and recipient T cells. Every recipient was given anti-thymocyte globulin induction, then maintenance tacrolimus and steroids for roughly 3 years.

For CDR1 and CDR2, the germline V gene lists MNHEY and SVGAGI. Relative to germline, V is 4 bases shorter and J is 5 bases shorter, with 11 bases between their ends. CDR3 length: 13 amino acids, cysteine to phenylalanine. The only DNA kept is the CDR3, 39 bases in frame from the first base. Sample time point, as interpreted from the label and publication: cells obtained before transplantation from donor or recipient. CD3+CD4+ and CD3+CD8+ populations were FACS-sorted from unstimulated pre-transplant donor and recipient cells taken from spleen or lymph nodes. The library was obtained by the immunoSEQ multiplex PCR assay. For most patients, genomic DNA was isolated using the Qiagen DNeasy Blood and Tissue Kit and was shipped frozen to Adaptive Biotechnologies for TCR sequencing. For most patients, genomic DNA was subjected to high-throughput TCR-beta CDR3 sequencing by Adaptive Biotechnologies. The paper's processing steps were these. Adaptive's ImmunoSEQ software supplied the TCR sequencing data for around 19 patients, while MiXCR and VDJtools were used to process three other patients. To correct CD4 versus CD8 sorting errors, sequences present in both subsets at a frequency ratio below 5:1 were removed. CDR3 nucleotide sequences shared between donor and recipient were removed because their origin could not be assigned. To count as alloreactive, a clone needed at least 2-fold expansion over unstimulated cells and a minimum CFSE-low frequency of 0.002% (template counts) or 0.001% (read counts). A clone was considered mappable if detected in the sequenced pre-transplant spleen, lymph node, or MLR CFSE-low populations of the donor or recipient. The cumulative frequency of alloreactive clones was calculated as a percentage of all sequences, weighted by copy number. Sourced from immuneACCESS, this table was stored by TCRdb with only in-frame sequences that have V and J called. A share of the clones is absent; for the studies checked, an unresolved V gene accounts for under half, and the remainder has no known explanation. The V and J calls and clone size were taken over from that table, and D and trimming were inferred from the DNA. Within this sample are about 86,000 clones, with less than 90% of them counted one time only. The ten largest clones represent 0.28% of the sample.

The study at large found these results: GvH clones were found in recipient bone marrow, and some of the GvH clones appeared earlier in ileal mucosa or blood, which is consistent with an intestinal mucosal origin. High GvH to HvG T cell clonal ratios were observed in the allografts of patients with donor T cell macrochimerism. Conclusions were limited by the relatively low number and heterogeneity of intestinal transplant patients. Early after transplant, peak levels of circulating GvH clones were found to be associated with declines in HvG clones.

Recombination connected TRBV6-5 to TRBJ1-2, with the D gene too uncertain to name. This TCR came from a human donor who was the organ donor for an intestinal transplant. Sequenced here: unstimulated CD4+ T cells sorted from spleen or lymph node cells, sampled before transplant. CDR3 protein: CASSFSSPYGYTF. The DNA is TGTGCCAGCAGTTTCTCATCCCCATATGGCTACACCTTC.